The 9 T cell receptor beta chains below all came from one sample that was sequenced in a study of response to subunit inactivated influenza vaccine (dated by TCRdb to about 2018). Receptors were amplified or captured by RT-PCR. The sequencer was an Illumina HiSeq 2500. TCRdb cleaned the public reads at Q25 with fastp, built clones with MiXCR and kept in-frame beta chains. CDR3 protein duplicates are merged, each entry listing the most common genes and DNA. Counted in this sample were some 600,000 distinct CDR3 sequences; 14% of them appeared once. The ten largest clones add up to less than 8.5% of the sample. The source was PBMCs from blood, collected less than 15 days before vaccination. The source of these receptors is a middle-aged man who received an inactivated influenza vaccine. Donor details come from another sample of the same person, matched by shared clones.

This rearrangement joins TRBV12-3 or TRBV12-4 to TRBJ2-1, with TRBD2 identical over 8 bases. The trim removed 5 bases at V and 4 bases at J, leaving 4 bases unmatched. The CDR3 covers 14 residues. Here the CDR3 reads CASSIGTRYNEQFF. The CDR3, as DNA: TGTGCCAGCAGTATTGGGACTAGATACAATGAGCAGTTCTTC.

This clonotype showed up many times. The chain joins TRBV15 to TRBJ1-4; D unresolved. V gave up 0 bases and J gave up 13 bases, with 18 bases separating them. The CDR3 loop spans 15 amino acids. The germline CDR1 and CDR2 sequences are LNHNV and YYDKDF (reference sequence). The CDR3 sequence is CATSRDLNSPDGLFF. Here the CDR3 DNA reads TGTGCCACCAGCAGAGATTTAAATAGTCCGGATGGACTGTTTTTT. Filled out from reference TRBV15 and TRBJ1-4, the complete variable domain reads DAMVIQNPRYQVTQFGKPVTLSCSQTLNHNVMYWYQQKSSQAPKLLFHYYDKDFNNEADTPDNFQSRRPNTSFCFLDIRSPGLGDTAMYLCATSRDLNSPDGLFFGSGTQLSVL.

The CDR3 reads CSGIQGGGTEAFF. The CDR3 nucleotides read TGCAGCGGCATACAGGGCGGGGGTACTGAAGCTTTCTTT. The chain couples TRBV29-1 to TRBJ1-1; a weak D match, TRBD1 (6 bases). Deletions cut 7 bases from V and 5 bases from J, with 17 bases between. The length of the CDR3 is 13 residues. CDR1 is SQVTM and CDR2 is ANQGSEA in the germline V gene.

This clonotype was seen ten or more times. The rearrangement uses TRBV12-3 or TRBV12-4 and TRBJ2-1, with D perhaps matching TRBD2 (6 bases). This CDR3 is 14 amino acids long. The ends were cut back, 6 bases at V and 5 bases at J, with 14 bases in the middle. Here the CDR3 reads CASRQLSGHNEQFF. The CDR3 nucleotides are TGTGCCAGCAGGCAACTTAGCGGACACAATGAGCAGTTCTTC.

This clonotype was picked up many times. The chain has TRBV20-1 and TRBJ1-1; D is undetermined. Per germline, CDR1 DFQATT and CDR2 SNEGSKA (reference sequence). This CDR3 comprises 13 residues. Trimming stripped 6 bases from V and 4 bases from J, with 15 bases between. The CDR3 is CSASDGRGTEAFF. The CDR3, as DNA: TGCAGTGCCTCGGACGGCCGGGGCACTGAAGCTTTCTTT.

At least ten counts were recorded for this clonotype. The chain joins TRBV4-2 to TRBJ2-7; tentatively, D is TRBD2 (6 bases). CDR1 and CDR2 from the germline V gene are LGHNA and YNFKEQ. Trimming took off 4 bases at V and 4 bases at J, with 14 bases between the two ends. This CDR3 has 14 residues. CDR3 sequence reads: CASSPVPGLYEQYF. The CDR3 bases are TGTGCCAGCAGCCCCGTCCCGGGACTTTACGAGCAGTACTTC.

This clonotype appeared a few times. The J gene is TRBJ1-2, the V gene TRBV4-1, with a weak D call TRBD1 (6 bases). Germline loops: CDR1 MGHRA, CDR2 YSYEKL. Trimming stripped 3 bases from V and 7 bases from J, with 18 bases between. The CDR3 is 15 residues long. CDR3 amino acids: CASSHRGFGEAGYTF. The CDR3 DNA follows: TGCGCCAGCAGCCACAGGGGTTTCGGGGAAGCTGGCTACACCTTC.

Many counts were recorded for this clonotype. The chain couples TRBV6-1 to TRBJ1-1; no firm D call. V lost 7 bases and J 3 bases, leaving 12 bases between the germline ends. The CDR3 is made up of 13 amino acids. Germline V gives CDR1 MNHNS, CDR2 SASEGT. The DNA of the CDR3 is TGTGCCAGCACTCCCGCCCAGGACACTGAAGCTTTCTTT. Amino acid sequence: CASTPAQDTEAFF.

This clonotype showed up just once. The V gene is TRBV6-1, the J gene TRBJ2-1; D unclear. Germline values: CDR1 MNHNS, CDR2 SASEGT. V was cut by 6 bases and J by 9 bases, with 12 bases left in between. This CDR3 contains 12 residues. Written as DNA, the CDR3 is TGTGCCAGCAGCGCCACTTGGGCTGAGCAGTTCTTC. Amino acids: CASSATWAEQFF.